Listed below are T cell receptor beta chains from one sample, sequenced in a study of T cells in Graves' hyperthyroidism and ophthalmopathy. MiXCR, run by TCRdb on the multiplex PCR reads, gives a single entry per CDR3 protein. Among some 270,000 distinct CDR3 sequences listed, about 25% were seen once. Sample: blood. These receptors all stem from a woman between 40 and 50 years old with Graves' ophthalmopathy. Both conserved end residues are part of each CDR3. The order of the fields is CDR3 length, D gene, J gene, clone size, V gene, CDR3 protein, CDR3 DNA. A D gene is named only where the DNA matches it firmly. Size tells how often a clone was seen (once, few, many) or the class of an expanded clone, and some rows leave it out.

14 . TRBJ2-2 once TRBV12-3/TRBV12-4 CASSSRTYTGELFF TGTGCCAGCAGTAGTCGGACCTACACCGGGGAGCTGTTTTTT
16 TRBD1 TRBJ2-7 many TRBV13 CASSPGTGLSSYEQYF TGTGCCAGCAGCCCCGGGACAGGCCTCAGCTCCTACGAGCAGTACTTC
15 . TRBJ2-7 . TRBV6-2/TRBV6-3 CASSLSRDISYEQYF TGTGCCAGCAGTCTTTCCCGGGACATCTCCTACGAGCAGTACTTC
17 TRBD2 TRBJ2-7 . TRBV2 CASRGTSGTSGSYEQYF TGTGCCAGCCGGGGGACTAGCGGGACCTCCGGCTCCTACGAGCAGTACTTC
16 TRBD1 TRBJ1-1 few TRBV28 CASSPGDDRVNTEAFF TGTGCCAGCAGTCCGGGGGACGACAGGGTGAACACTGAAGCTTTCTTT
16 . TRBJ2-2 many TRBV18 CASAPSMRGGTGELFF TGTGCCAGCGCACCCTCGATGCGGGGAGGTACCGGGGAGCTGTTTTTT
16 TRBD1 TRBJ2-2 many TRBV30 CAWDLGQGAVTGELFF TGTGCCTGGGACCTCGGGCAGGGGGCCGTCACCGGGGAGCTGTTTTTT
15 . TRBJ2-3 many TRBV12-3/TRBV12-4 CASSYNVGLADTQYF TGTGCCAGCAGTTACAATGTTGGGTTGGCAGATACGCAGTATTTT
13 . TRBJ2-4 . TRBV11-3 CASSSSRNGIQYF TGTGCCAGCAGCTCCAGCAGGAATGGCATTCAGTACTTC
12 . TRBJ1-1 many TRBV18 CASSPGGPEAFF TGTGCCAGCTCGCCGGGCGGGCCCGAAGCTTTCTTT
16 TRBD2 TRBJ2-7 many TRBV11-1 CASSLAQASGSNEQYF TGTGCCAGCAGCTTAGCGCAGGCTAGCGGGAGTAACGAGCAGTACTTC
15 . TRBJ1-1 many TRBV5-1 CASTPGAPMNTEAFF TGCGCCAGTACCCCGGGTGCACCCATGAACACTGAAGCTTTCTTT
14 . TRBJ2-7 many TRBV20-1 CSARDLGREYEQYF TGCAGTGCTAGAGATCTTGGCAGGGAGTACGAGCAGTACTTC
16 . TRBJ2-3 many TRBV5-1 CASSLEGQVPTDTQYF TGCGCCAGCAGCTTGGAAGGGCAGGTCCCCACAGATACGCAGTATTTT
13 . TRBJ2-2 many TRBV7-2 CASSSYGAGELFF TGTGCCAGCAGCTCCTACGGGGCCGGGGAGCTGTTTTTT
15 TRBD2 TRBJ2-7 few TRBV6-1 CASSERWASGSEQYF TGTGCCAGCAGTGAAAGGTGGGCTAGCGGGAGCGAGCAGTACTTC
15 TRBD1 TRBJ2-5 . TRBV5-5 CASSFPGQGQETQYF TGTGCCAGCAGCTTCCCGGGACAGGGGCAAGAGACCCAGTACTTC
22 TRBD2 TRBJ2-6 many TRBV4-2 CASSQGGGLAGVRASGANVLTF TGTGCCAGCAGCCAAGGGGGCGGACTAGCGGGAGTACGGGCGTCTGGGGCCAACGTCCTGACTTTC
15 TRBD1 TRBJ2-5 few TRBV3-1 CASSQPDRVQETQYF TGTGCCAGCAGCCAACCGGACAGGGTACAGGAGACCCAGTACTTC
16 . TRBJ2-6 few TRBV6-2/TRBV6-3 CASSYPTLSGANVLTF TGTGCCAGCAGTTACCCCACCCTCTCTGGGGCCAACGTCCTGACTTTC
13 . TRBJ2-7 many TRBV7-8 CASSRDTYYEQYF TGTGCCAGCAGCCGGGACACTTACTACGAGCAGTACTTC
13 . TRBJ2-7 many TRBV12-3/TRBV12-4 CASSLQVSYEQYF TGTGCCAGCAGTTTGCAGGTCTCCTACGAGCAGTACTTC
16 TRBD1 TRBJ2-7 many TRBV28 CASSLYPGQGNYEQYF TGTGCCAGCAGCCTATACCCTGGACAGGGGAACTACGAGCAGTACTTC
12 TRBD2 TRBJ2-5 many TRBV20-1 CSAVAGGETQYF TGCAGTGCCGTAGCGGGAGGGGAGACCCAGTACTTC
13 TRBD2 TRBJ2-7 . TRBV27 CASGPGGRDEQYF TGTGCCAGCGGCCCGGGGGGGAGGGACGAGCAGTACTTC
16 . TRBJ2-7 few TRBV4-1 CASSQEDEGLSYEQYF TGCGCCAGCAGCCAAGAAGATGAGGGACTCTCCTACGAGCAGTACTTC
11 . TRBJ1-1 many TRBV28 CASSRRIEAFF TGTGCCAGCAGTAGAAGAATTGAAGCTTTCTTT
11 . TRBJ2-7 once TRBV2 CASSGSTGTNF TGTGCCAGCAGTGGGAGCACAGGAACGAACTTC
13 . TRBJ1-5 many TRBV27 CASRRSGIQPQHF TGTGCCAGCAGAAGGAGCGGAATTCAGCCCCAGCATTTT
13 . TRBJ2-7 . TRBV2 CASRQGGRYEQYF TGTGCCAGCAGGCAGGGTGGTAGGTACGAGCAGTACTTC
17 . TRBJ2-6 many TRBV5-1 CASSLVPGRAGANVLTF TGCGCCAGCAGCTTGGTTCCGGGCAGGGCTGGGGCCAACGTCCTGACTTTC
16 . TRBJ1-3 few TRBV5-1 CASAVTAIMGGNTIYF TGCGCCAGCGCGGTCACTGCAATAATGGGCGGAAACACCATATATTTT
14 . TRBJ1-1 many TRBV3-1 CASSHGQTNTEAFF TGTGCCAGCAGCCATGGACAGACAAACACTGAAGCTTTCTTT
13 . TRBJ2-5 few TRBV24-1 CATSVEGEETQYF TGTGCCACCAGTGTCGAAGGAGAAGAGACCCAGTACTTC
14 TRBD2 TRBJ2-7 many TRBV20-1 CSARGTSGTYEQYF TGCAGTGCTAGAGGGACTAGCGGTACCTACGAGCAGTACTTC
16 TRBD2 TRBJ2-5 many TRBV28 CASSQGLAGLQETQYF TGTGCCAGCAGCCAAGGACTAGCGGGGCTCCAAGAGACCCAGTACTTC
16 . TRBJ2-7 . TRBV11-2 CASSLEVARVRWEQYF TGTGCCAGCAGCTTAGAGGTAGCTAGAGTTAGGTGGGAGCAGTACTTC
15 . TRBJ1-1 once TRBV12-3/TRBV12-4 CASREDRVMNTEAFF TGTGCCAGCAGAGAGGACAGAGTAATGAACACTGAAGCTTTCTTT
14 . TRBJ2-5 . TRBV12-3/TRBV12-4 CASSFRDTEETQYF TGTGCCAGCAGTTTCCGGGACACGGAAGAGACCCAGTACTTC
15 . TRBJ1-1 many TRBV6-5 CASSPKSSGSTEAFF TGTGCCAGCAGCCCTAAGTCATCGGGGTCCACTGAAGCTTTCTTT
15 . TRBJ2-5 many TRBV7-9 CASSLDGSGQETQYF TGTGCCAGCAGCTTAGATGGAAGTGGACAAGAGACCCAGTACTTC
16 . TRBJ2-4 . TRBV10-3 CAISEWGESPKNIQYF TGTGCCATCAGTGAGTGGGGGGAGAGTCCCAAAAACATTCAGTACTTC